This entry features one TCR beta chain sequence. Its antigen remains unknown. The data were obtained in a study of cytotoxic CD8 clonotypes in ibrutinib-treated CLL. Genomic DNA for TCR beta libraries, about 1.8 micrograms, came from cryopreserved PBMCs. Produced via immunoSEQ multiplex PCR; TCRdb's table is partial and in-frame only. In the table there are 100,000 to 150,000 clones, approximately 85% of which are singletons. The J segment lost 8 bases and the V segment lost 4 bases, leaving 5 bases of the junction unmatched. The CDR3 runs 13 residues. Per the germline V gene, CDR1 is SEHNR and CDR2 is FQNEAQ (reference sequence). Study results and caveats: An increase in clonality occurred at ibrutinib response, followed by a return toward baseline at progression.

The clonotype originates from a human donor with chronic lymphocytic leukemia. The specimen was PBMCs, collected after 24 months of ibrutinib treatment. The rearrangement links TRBV7-9 to TRBJ2-1, with TRBD2 matching 7 bases. The CDR3 sequence: CASSSRAGHEQFF. In nucleotides, the CDR3 is TGTGCCAGCAGCTCCAGAGCGGGACATGAGCAGTTCTTC. Looking up the rest from reference TRBV7-9 and TRBJ2-1 gives the full variable domain: DTGVSQNPRHKITKRGQNVTFRCDPISEHNRLYWYRQTLGQGPEFLTYFQNEAQLEKSRLLSDRFSAERPKGSFSTLEIQRTEQGDSAMYLCASSSRAGHEQFFGPGTRLTVL.